The TCR beta chain under discussion was sequenced for a study of T-cell memory formation after mild COVID-19. Study-level results: Clones that contracted from day 15 to 85 were balanced CD4/CD8, while later expanders leaned CD4+. Contracting clones localized mainly to CM and EM when CD4+ and mainly to EMRA when CD8+.

This clonotype was counted ten times or more. Antigen specificity is unknown. Trimming stripped 10 bases from V and 0 bases from J, with 19 bases between. Germline V gene lookup returns CDR1 LNHDA and CDR2 SQIVND (reference sequence). This CDR3 contains 16 residues. TCRdb fed the 5' RACE reads into MiXCR, producing one record per CDR3 protein. The profile shows roughly 43,000 distinct CDR3 sequences, approximately 9.7% of them singletons. This clonotype originated in an adult woman who had mild COVID-19 (a few samples of this study predate the infection). Cell type and time point are not known. The sample comprised PBMCs or a T cell subset sorted from them (not recorded which). V and J are TRBV19 and TRBJ2-1; a possible D gene is TRBD1 (6 bases). The chain's CDR3 is CATADRVTPSYNEQFF. Here the CDR3 DNA reads TGTGCCACTGCGGACAGAGTCACACCCTCCTACAATGAGCAGTTCTTC. Full variable domain (rest looked up from reference TRBV19 and TRBJ2-1): DGGITQSPKYLFRKEGQNVTLSCEQNLNHDAMYWYRQDPGQGLRLIYYSQIVNDFQKGDIAEGYSVSREKKESFPLTVTSAQKNPTAFYLCATADRVTPSYNEQFFGPGTRLTVL.